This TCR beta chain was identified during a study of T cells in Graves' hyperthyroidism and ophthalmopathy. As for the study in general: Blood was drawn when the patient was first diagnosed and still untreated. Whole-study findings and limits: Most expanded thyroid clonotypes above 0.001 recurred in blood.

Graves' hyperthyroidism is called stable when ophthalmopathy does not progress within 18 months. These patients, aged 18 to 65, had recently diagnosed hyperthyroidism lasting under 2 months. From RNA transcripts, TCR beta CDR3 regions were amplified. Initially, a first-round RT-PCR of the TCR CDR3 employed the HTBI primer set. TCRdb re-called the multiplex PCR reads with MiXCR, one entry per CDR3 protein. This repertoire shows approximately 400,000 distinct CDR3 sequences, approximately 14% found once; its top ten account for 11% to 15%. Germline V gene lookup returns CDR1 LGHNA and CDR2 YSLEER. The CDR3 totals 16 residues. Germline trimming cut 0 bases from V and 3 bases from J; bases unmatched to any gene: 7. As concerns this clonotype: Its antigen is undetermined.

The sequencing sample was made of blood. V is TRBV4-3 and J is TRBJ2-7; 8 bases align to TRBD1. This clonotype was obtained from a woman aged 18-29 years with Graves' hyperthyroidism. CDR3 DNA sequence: TGCGCCAGCAGCCAAGAATGGACAGGGAAGGGCTACGAGCAGTACTTC. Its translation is CASSQEWTGKGYEQYF.